The rows below give T cell receptor beta chains drawn from one sample of a study of shared clonotypes between healthy human individuals. Libraries were prepared by immunoSEQ multiplex PCR; TCRdb keeps only in-frame clonotypes and omits some of them. The sample has 1,400,000 or so clones; around 98.5% are singletons. Sequenced material: naive CD4+ T cells sorted from blood. These receptors came from a man aged 30 to 39 in good health. Each CDR3 is given without its conserved first and last residue.

v_call cdr3_aa
TRBV6-5 ASARAENTEAF
TRBV7-9 ASSPGSGGHEQY
TRBV6-5 ASSRLSPGELF
TRBV19 ASTPVQGLASSTDTQY
TRBV7-2 ASSPVAQGLGEQF
TRBV5-1 ASSSGQSYEQY
TRBV9 ASSVGISGGYNEQF
TRBV4-1 ASSQGFGAMETQY
TRBV10-2 ASGMSTEAF
TRBV5-1 ASSLYQADTQY
TRBV6-1 ASSRWDSYEQY
TRBV9 ASSVKIGTGLSSYNEQL
TRBV29-1 SVGQWDQPQH
TRBV2 ASSGGNNYEQY
TRBV6-1 ASSGVQVDEQF
TRBV9 ASSVADRVGEQY
TRBV28 ASSFGHQPQH
TRBV15 ATSRDGQGGNIQY
TRBV5-1 ASSLLASTDTQY
TRBV28 ASSLNPGQNYGYT
TRBV9 ASSQSGGRITDTQY
TRBV5-1 ASSNDRVDTGELF
TRBV11-2 ASTPGTSTDTQY
TRBV28 ASVSYNEQF
TRBV7-6 ASSSGGIYGYT
TRBV27 ASSFRTSGDTDTQY
TRBV5-1 ASSLADTIYGYT
TRBV7-8 ASSLESGQGNTEAF
TRBV6-1 ASTGTANTEAF
TRBV5-6 ASSLVGEKVYNEQF
TRBV28 ASSLFGVLEQF
TRBV19 ASNQAGVVGELF
TRBV9 ASSVGFLGGADTQY
TRBV5-1 ASSLGITDTQY
TRBV19 ASTTDRVSYGYT
TRBV29-1 SVTLSGTGGYEQY
TRBV29-1 SVRGSGKSYNEQF
TRBV11-2 ASRRPGRANEKLF
TRBV6-1 ASTRGAYYEQY
TRBV27 ASSLGLASTDTQY
TRBV6-5 ASTSPGTETQY
TRBV28 ASSSLAHDLTYEQY
TRBV5-1 ASSSRDRGPAEQF
TRBV5-1 ASSLEVLTEAF
TRBV5-4 ASSLGREGQPQH
TRBV18 ASSPIETGEPQH